This T cell receptor beta chain emerged from a study of human T cells and chemical hapten exposure. The time point denotes: pre-sensitization, week 0. Sample treatment: therapeutic diphenylcyclopropenone sensitization with weekly scalp DPC. Total RNA was extracted from unfractionated whole blood. CDR3 length equals 14 residues. Trimming cost V 6 bases and J 0 bases, with 14 bases left between them. Germline lookup yields CDR1 DFQATT and CDR2 SNEGSKA (reference sequence). TCRdb analysed the RACE reads with MiXCR anew, one entry per CDR3 protein. This table holds approximately 180,000 distinct CDR3 sequences, 25% to 35% found once.

The sequence came from a woman between 25 and 40 years old with alopecia areata. Some clones in this sample may be carry-over from other donors' samples. V is TRBV20-1 and J is TRBJ1-1; D gene ambiguous. The source material was whole blood, sampled in connection with sensitization to the hapten diphenylcyclopropenone (DPC). Here the CDR3 DNA reads TGCAGTGCCCGGGGTGGGCAGATGAACACTGAAGCTTTCTTT. This translates into CSARGGQMNTEAFF.